This record concerns one T cell receptor (beta chain) sequence. This sample was included in a study of CD8 T cells in Susac syndrome. This CDR3 has 13 amino acids. The V end was cut by 6 bases, the J end by 9 bases, with 15 bases between. An amount of RNA that ranged from roughly 0.5 to 1 ug was reverse transcribed with random hexamers. From the immunoSEQ multiplex PCR reads, TCRdb called clonotypes with MiXCR, one entry per CDR3 protein. The sample holds 190,000 or so distinct CDR3 sequences, approximately 95% seen once. This chain links TRBV12-3 or TRBV12-4 with TRBJ2-1, with D possibly being TRBD1 or TRBD2 (6 bases each). This TCR was recovered from a human donor with multiple sclerosis. Sequencing input: CD4+ T cells from PBMCs. The CDR3 here is CASSVGGFGEQFF. CDR3 DNA: TGTGCCAGCAGCGTAGGGGGGTTCGGTGAGCAGTTCTTC.